Each of the 29 T cell receptor beta chains below was sequenced from the same sample in a study of CD8 T cells in Susac syndrome. With random hexamers, roughly 0.5 to 1 ug RNA was reverse transcribed. In TCRdb, the immunoSEQ multiplex PCR reads were re-called with MiXCR into one record per CDR3 protein. This table has around 190,000 distinct CDR3 sequences, about 95% appearing once. The sample consisted of CD4+ T cells from PBMCs. The receptors come from a human donor in good health.

The rearrangement joins TRBV27 to TRBJ1-1; the D is unclear. The CDR3 runs 13 residues. The V and J ends lost 4 bases and 5 bases respectively, with 11 bases between them. The germline CDR1 and CDR2 sequences are MNHEY and SMNVEV (reference sequence). CDR3 nucleotides: TGTGCCAGCAGTTCTAGCATCGCAACTGAAGCTTTCTTT. This translates into CASSSSIATEAFF.

The rearrangement links TRBV15 to TRBJ2-5; the D is unclear. Germline lookup yields CDR1 LNHNV and CDR2 YYDKDF (reference sequence). With 2 bases removed from V and 7 bases from J, the gap between germline ends came to 8 bases. The CDR3 extends over 12 amino acids. The CDR3 spells CATSRQSGTQYF. The CDR3 coding sequence is TGTGCCACCAGCAGACAATCAGGGACCCAGTACTTC.

The chain links TRBV5-6 to TRBJ2-3; 15 nucleotides match TRBD2. Unmatched junction bases numbered 7, after V lost 4 bases and J lost 1 base. The CDR3 is 18 residues long. Germline lookup yields CDR1 SGHDT and CDR2 YYEEEE. CDR3 in amino acids: CASSLGGTSGRRTDTQYF. The CDR3 DNA follows: TGTGCCAGCAGCCTAGGGGGGACTAGCGGGAGGCGCACAGATACGCAGTATTTT. Based on the CDR3 plus reference TRBV5-6 and TRBJ2-3, the full variable domain is DAGVTQSPTHLIKTRGQQVTLRCSPKSGHDTVSWYQQALGQGPQFIFQYYEEEERQRGNFPDRFSGHQFPNYSSELNVNALLLGDSALYLCASSLGGTSGRRTDTQYFGPGTRLTVL.

V and J are TRBV27 and TRBJ2-5; TRBD1 is a possible D gene (6 bases). The germline CDR1 and CDR2 sequences are MNHEY and SMNVEV (reference sequence). The V and J ends lost 8 bases and 8 bases respectively, with 12 bases between them. The CDR3 contains 11 residues. The CDR3 coding sequence is TGTGCCAGCGGTTACAGGGTAACCCAGTACTTC. Translated, it gives CASGYRVTQYF.

The J gene is TRBJ2-7, the V gene TRBV29-1; no firm D call. CDR3 length: 11 residues. V lost 4 bases, J lost 0 bases, and 4 bases lay in between. Looked up from germline, CDR1 is SQVTM and CDR2 is ANQGSEA. CDR3 nucleotide sequence: TGCAGCGTTGGCGGCTCCTACGAGCAGTACTTC. Translated: CSVGGSYEQYF.

J is TRBJ2-7 and V is TRBV7-2, with 10 bases fitting TRBD2. The CDR3 is 15 amino acids. CDR1 SGHTA and CDR2 FQGNSA come from the germline V gene. Unmatched junction bases numbered 7, after V lost 1 base and J lost 7 bases. The CDR3 spells CASSLGLAGQSEQYF. The CDR3 coding sequence is TGTGCCAGCAGCTTAGGACTAGCGGGCCAAAGTGAGCAGTACTTC.

This clonotype was detected once. The V and J genes are TRBV4-1 and TRBJ2-1; 9 bases line up with TRBD1. The CDR3 has 15 residues. Germline CDR1 is MGHRA and CDR2 is YSYEKL. J lost 7 bases, V lost 1 base, and 5 bases had no gene match. CDR3 sequence reads: CASSQGQGVRNEQFF. The DNA of the CDR3 is TGCGCCAGCAGCCAAGGACAGGGGGTTCGAAATGAGCAGTTCTTC.

V gene TRBV15 combines with J gene TRBJ1-1; 7 bases match TRBD1. Germline CDR1 and CDR2: LNHNV and YYDKDF (reference sequence). The length of the CDR3 is 15 residues. Germline trimming cut 2 bases from V and 0 bases from J; bases unmatched to any gene: 3. The CDR3 loop is CATSRIDRVNTEAFF. The CDR3 nucleotides are TGTGCCACCAGCAGAATAGACAGGGTGAACACTGAAGCTTTCTTT.

The sample holds one count of this clonotype. The CDR3 here is CASSQEWTGVYGYTF. DNA for the CDR3: TGTGCCAGCAGCCAAGAATGGACGGGCGTATATGGCTACACCTTC. This rearrangement joins TRBV3-1 to TRBJ1-2; no clear D. Between the trimmed V and J ends, which lost 0 bases and 5 bases, there was a span of 13 bases. The CDR3 sequence is 15 residues long. CDR1 and CDR2 from the germline V gene are LGHDT and YNNKEL (reference sequence).

This sequence joins TRBV3-1 and TRBJ2-7; possible D gene TRBD2, 7 bases. The CDR3 totals 15 residues. Looked up from germline, CDR1 is LGHDT and CDR2 is YNNKEL (reference sequence). The V gene lost 1 base and the J gene lost 3 bases, with 13 bases spanning the gap. Here the CDR3 reads CASSQARGRDYEQYF. In DNA, the CDR3 is TGTGCCAGCAGCCAAGCGAGGGGGAGGGACTACGAGCAGTACTTC.

The chain couples TRBV12-3 or TRBV12-4 to TRBJ2-5, with no clear D. The CDR3 is 14 amino acids. The germline V and J ends were trimmed by 4 bases and 2 bases, with 11 bases remaining between them. The CDR3 spells CASSSHIGQETQYF. The CDR3 coding sequence is TGTGCCAGCAGTTCCCACATAGGGCAAGAGACCCAGTACTTC.

The chain is built from TRBV18 and TRBJ2-1; D gene ambiguous. The CDR3 spans 13 residues. The V end lost 5 bases, the J end lost 8 bases, and 13 bases lay between the germline ends. Germline assignment: CDR1 KGHSH and CDR2 LQKENI. The CDR3 loop is CASSTDSAYEQFF. For the CDR3, the DNA is TGTGCCAGCTCAACTGACTCAGCGTATGAGCAGTTCTTC.

In this sample, this clonotype turned up once. The chain's CDR3 is CASTPAEDRDLYEQYF. The CDR3 nucleotides are TGTGCCAGCACCCCAGCTGAGGACAGGGACCTTTACGAGCAGTACTTC. The rearrangement links TRBV6-2 or TRBV6-3 to TRBJ2-7; TRBD1 matches 8 bases. V gave up 7 bases and J gave up 4 bases; unmatched junction bases: 15. The CDR3 spans 16 residues. Germline assignment: CDR1 MNHEY and CDR2 SVGEGT.

This clonotype appeared once. The chain employs TRBV7-2 and TRBJ2-5; 8 nucleotides line up with TRBD1. CDR3 size: 14 residues. CDR1 and CDR2 from the germline V gene are SGHTA and FQGNSA. CDR3 amino acids: CASSGQGAAETQYF. The CDR3 nucleotides are TGTGCGTCGAGTGGGCAGGGGGCGGCGGAGACCCAGTACTTC. The variable domain in full, completed from reference TRBV7-2 and TRBJ2-5, reads GAGVSQSPSNKVTEKGKDVELRCDPISGHTALYWYRQSLGQGLEFLIYFQGNSAPDKSGLPSDRFSAERTGGSVSTLTIQRTQQEDSAVYLCASSGQGAAETQYFGPGTRLLVL.

The chain employs TRBV29-1 and TRBJ2-7; 9 bases align to TRBD1. This CDR3 spans 14 amino acids. Germline CDR1 reads SQVTM; CDR2 reads ANQGSEA. V lost 6 bases to trimming and J lost 3 bases; unmatched junction nucleotides: 9. The CDR3 DNA reads as TGCAGCGTCCAAAAGTGGGGACAGGGCTACGAGCAGTACTTC. Protein product: CSVQKWGQGYEQYF.

The V and J genes are TRBV11-1 and TRBJ2-1, with 7 bases identical to TRBD1. The CDR3 totals 12 residues. The V gene's germline CDR1 is SGHAT and CDR2 FQDESV (reference sequence). Unmatched junction bases numbered 3, after V lost 3 bases and J lost 10 bases. The CDR3 DNA sequence: TGTGCCAGCAGCTTCGGGACAGTCGAGCAGTTCTTC. The encoded protein is CASSFGTVEQFF. The full variable domain, completed using reference TRBV11-1 and TRBJ2-1, is EAEVAQSPRYKITEKSQAVAFWCDPISGHATLYWYRQILGQGPELLVQFQDESVVDDSQLPKDRFSAERLKGVDSTLKIQPAELGDSAMYLCASSFGTVEQFFGPGTRLTVL.

This chain connects TRBV7-2 to TRBJ2-7; D gene unclear. Germline V gene sequence: CDR1 SGHTA, CDR2 FQGNSA. CDR3 length equals 14 residues. Between the trimmed V and J ends, which lost 5 bases and 0 bases, there was a span of 11 bases. CDR3 region: CASSERPTSYEQYF. DNA of the CDR3: TGTGCCAGCAGCGAGAGACCAACCTCCTACGAGCAGTACTTC. Full variable domain (outside the CDR3, taken from reference TRBV7-2 and TRBJ2-7): GAGVSQSPSNKVTEKGKDVELRCDPISGHTALYWYRQSLGQGLEFLIYFQGNSAPDKSGLPSDRFSAERTGGSVSTLTIQRTQQEDSAVYLCASSERPTSYEQYFGPGTRLTVT.

The rearrangement joins TRBV9 to TRBJ2-3, with 7 bases that match TRBD1. After removal of 0 bases from V and 4 bases from J, the junction contained 5 bases not matched to a gene. This CDR3 region has 15 residues. The germline V gene has CDR1 SGDLS and CDR2 YYNGEE. The CDR3 reads CASSVGAGQADTQYF. In DNA, the CDR3 is TGTGCCAGCAGCGTAGGGGCAGGACAGGCAGATACGCAGTATTTT.

The chain links TRBV18 to TRBJ2-5; D might be TRBD1 (6 bases). The germline V gene encodes CDR1 KGHSH and CDR2 LQKENI. CDR3 length: 15 amino acids. V lost 2 bases to trimming and J lost 1 base, with 11 bases between them. In DNA, the CDR3 is TGTGCCAGCTCACCAGCAGGACAGAGCCAAGAGACCCAGTACTTC. It is translated as CASSPAGQSQETQYF.

The chain couples TRBV20-1 to TRBJ2-4, with D possibly being TRBD2 (5 bases). Trimming pared 0 bases from V and 7 bases from J, leaving 19 bases between. This CDR3 is built from 16 residues. Germline CDR1 and CDR2: DFQATT and SNEGSKA (reference sequence). Here the CDR3 reads CSARELVRAELNIQYF. The CDR3 bases are TGCAGTGCTAGAGAACTGGTGAGGGCGGAATTGAACATTCAGTACTTC.

The chain links TRBV7-2 to TRBJ1-6; maybe TRBD1 (5 bases). V gave up 5 bases and J gave up 9 bases, with 11 bases separating them. This CDR3 contains 13 residues. Germline assignment: CDR1 SGHTA and CDR2 FQGNSA. The CDR3 DNA is TGTGCCAGCAGCCCCGGGGGTTCTTCACCCCTCCACTTT. Protein product: CASSPGGSSPLHF.

The chain joins TRBV25-1 to TRBJ2-7; TRBD1 matches at 7 bases. Germline loops: CDR1 MGHDK, CDR2 SYGVNS. The V gene end was trimmed by 5 bases and the J gene end by 2 bases; junction bases not matched to a gene: 6. The CDR3 is made up of 14 amino acids. The CDR3 region has the DNA TGTGCCAGCAGTTGGGACAGTCCAGCCTACGAGCAGTACTTC. The encoded protein is CASSWDSPAYEQYF.

In its sample, this clonotype was seen once. This rearrangement joins TRBV19 to TRBJ2-1; D is undetermined. The germline gives CDR1 LNHDA, CDR2 SQIVND (reference sequence). The CDR3 extends over 13 amino acids. Trimming took 7 bases from V and 9 from J, leaving 16 bases between them. For the CDR3, the DNA is TGTGCCAGTAAACCCGACACGCACGCTGAGCAGTTCTTC. Amino acid sequence: CASKPDTHAEQFF. The full variable domain, in which reference TRBV19 and TRBJ2-1 provide the parts outside the CDR3, is DGGITQSPKYLFRKEGQNVTLSCEQNLNHDAMYWYRQDPGQGLRLIYYSQIVNDFQKGDIAEGYSVSREKKESFPLTVTSAQKNPTAFYLCASKPDTHAEQFFGPGTRLTVL.

The CDR3: CASSRGHYEQYV. CDR3 in DNA: TGTGCCAGCAGCCGGGGGCACTACGAGCAGTACGTC. This sequence joins TRBV14 and TRBJ2-7; weak D call: TRBD1 (6 bases). Trimming left V 4 bases short and J 3 bases short, with 7 bases between. The CDR3 runs 12 residues. Germline values: CDR1 SGHDN, CDR2 FVKESK.

The chain recombines TRBV3-1 with TRBJ1-2, with a weak D call TRBD1 (6 bases). CDR1 is LGHDT and CDR2 is YNNKEL in the germline V gene (reference sequence). Trimming pared 3 bases from V and 2 bases from J, leaving 10 bases between. The CDR3 runs 14 residues. The CDR3 sequence is CASSHRTANYGYTF. The CDR3 DNA sequence: TGTGCCAGCAGCCACCGGACAGCCAACTATGGCTACACCTTC. The full variable domain, its missing parts supplied by reference TRBV3-1 and TRBJ1-2, is DTAVSQTPKYLVTQMGNDKSIKCEQNLGHDTMYWYKQDSKKFLKIMFSYNNKELIINETVPNRFSPKSPDKAHLNLHINSLELGDSAVYFCASSHRTANYGYTFGSGTRLTVV.

The chain links TRBV5-1 to TRBJ2-7; D remains unclear. The CDR3 consists of 12 residues. Germline V gene sequence: CDR1 SGHRS, CDR2 YFSETQ. The V gene lost 0 bases and the J gene lost 10 bases, with 11 bases spanning the gap. The CDR3 sequence is CASSLGSSSQYF. The CDR3 DNA follows: TGCGCCAGCAGCTTGGGGTCCTCCTCCCAGTACTTC.

The chain is built from TRBV11-1 and TRBJ2-1; D is unclear. Germline CDR1 reads SGHAT; CDR2 reads FQDESV (reference sequence). V gave up 5 bases and J gave up 2 bases, with 13 bases separating them. This CDR3 has 15 residues. This chain's CDR3 is CASSISPGPYNEQFF. The DNA for the CDR3 is TGTGCCAGCAGCATCTCCCCAGGCCCCTACAATGAGCAGTTCTTC.

The rearrangement joins TRBV25-1 to TRBJ2-6; 7 bases agree with TRBD1. Germline loops: CDR1 MGHDK, CDR2 SYGVNS. J gave up 2 bases and V 0 bases, and 4 bases lay outside the gene matches. This CDR3 spans 17 amino acids. Written as DNA, the CDR3 is TGTGCCAGCAGTGAATATGGTCAGGGGGCTGGGGCCAACGTCCTGACTTTC. As protein: CASSEYGQGAGANVLTF. The full variable domain, rest sourced from reference TRBV25-1 and TRBJ2-6, is EADIYQTPRYLVIGTGKKITLECSQTMGHDKMYWYQQDPGMELHLIHYSYGVNSTEKGDLSSESTVSRIRTEHFPLTLESARPSHTSQYLCASSEYGQGAGANVLTFGAGSRLTVL.

This clonotype was seen more than once but under ten times. The chain employs TRBV6-2 or TRBV6-3 and TRBJ1-1, with 7 bases aligning to TRBD1. The CDR3 has 12 residues. Germline values: CDR1 MNHEY, CDR2 SVGEGT. V lost 9 bases, J lost 1 base, and 2 bases stayed unmatched. The CDR3 DNA is TGTGCCAGTGGACAGGCGAACACTGAAGCTTTCTTT. Protein product: CASGQANTEAFF.